The 26 T cell receptor beta chains below all came from one sample that was sequenced in a study of breast tumors, draining lymph nodes, adjacent tissues. Each CDR3 protein is one row after TCRdb ran MiXCR on the multiplex PCR reads. Of about 230,000 distinct CDR3 sequences detected, about 30% appear once; the ten largest clones hold approximately 1.4%. The lymph nodes were axillary draining lymph nodes from breast cancer patients. The source material was axillary lymph node tissue. Receptors were obtained from a female donor with breast cancer. Some clones in this sample may be carry-over from other donors' samples.

There are many counts of this clonotype. This chain links TRBV20-1 with TRBJ2-7; the D is unclear. V was clipped by 0 bases and J by 4 bases, with 13 bases between them. Germline assignment: CDR1 DFQATT and CDR2 SNEGSKA (reference sequence). The CDR3 contains 14 residues. The CDR3 DNA reads as TGCAGTGCTAGAGATGGGCAGGCTCCATACGAGCAGTACTTC. It codes for CSARDGQAPYEQYF.

This clonotype was seen a single time. The V and J genes are TRBV11-2 and TRBJ1-4; TRBD1 might be the D (5 bases). Per germline, CDR1 SGHAT and CDR2 FQNNGV. This CDR3 spans 14 amino acids. With 3 bases removed from V and 11 bases from J, the gap between germline ends came to 16 bases. The CDR3 is CASSFRSSGDKLFF. The CDR3 coding sequence is TGTGCCAGCAGCTTTAGGAGTAGCGGGGACAAACTGTTTTTT. Full variable domain (outside the CDR3, taken from reference TRBV11-2 and TRBJ1-4): EAGVAQSPRYKIIEKRQSVAFWCNPISGHATLYWYQQILGQGPKLLIQFQNNGVVDDSQLPKDRFSAERLKGVDSTLKIQPAKLEDSAVYLCASSFRSSGDKLFFGSGTQLSVL.

For this clonotype: A read error may explain this, as a much larger clone is one base away. This chain connects TRBV30 to TRBJ2-1, with D tentatively TRBD2 (6 bases). Trimming stripped 0 bases from V and 8 bases from J, with 11 bases between. The V gene's germline CDR1 is GTSNPN and CDR2 SVGIG (reference sequence). CDR3 length: 13 residues. The CDR3 region is CAWSVLAFDEQFF. CDR3 in DNA: TGTGCCTGGAGTGTACTAGCCTTCGATGAGCAGTTCTTC.

This clonotype has ten or more counts. This chain links TRBV5-1 with TRBJ1-4; TRBD1 matches 7 bases. This CDR3 contains 15 residues. Germline lookup yields CDR1 SGHRS and CDR2 YFSETQ. Germline trimming cut 4 bases from V and 5 bases from J; bases unmatched to any gene: 8. The CDR3 DNA is TGCGCCAGCAGCCTGTCCGGGACAGCAAATGAAAAACTGTTTTTT. Translation gives CASSLSGTANEKLFF.

This clonotype was seen more than once but under ten times. The chain combines TRBV6-5 with TRBJ1-2; D is possibly TRBD1 (5 bases). The CDR3 is made up of 16 amino acids. Germline-derived CDR1 and CDR2 are MNHEY and SVGAGI. V lost 7 bases and J 4 bases, leaving 22 bases between the germline ends. In DNA form, the CDR3 reads TGTGCCAGCAAACCCGGGACCGTCGGCGGTGGCTATGGCTACACCTTC. Protein: CASKPGTVGGGYGYTF.

This clonotype has ten or more counts. The chain has TRBV2 and TRBJ1-2; D is ambiguous. CDR1 and CDR2 (germline): SNHLY, FYNNEI. The CDR3 consists of 13 residues. Deletions cut 3 bases from V and 4 bases from J, with 9 bases between. CDR3 region: CASSDRIVYGYTF. For the CDR3, the DNA is TGTGCCAGCAGTGATCGGATAGTCTATGGCTACACCTTC. The full variable domain, its missing parts supplied by reference TRBV2 and TRBJ1-2, is EPEVTQTPSHQVTQMGQEVILRCVPISNHLYFYWYRQILGQKVEFLVSFYNNEISEKSEIFDDQFSVERPDGSNFTLKIRSTKLEDSAMYFCASSDRIVYGYTFGSGTRLTVV.

V and J are TRBV7-9 and TRBJ2-5; D is undetermined. Germline lookup yields CDR1 SEHNR and CDR2 FQNEAQ (reference sequence). There are 13 residues in the CDR3. With 10 bases removed from V and 8 bases from J, the gap between germline ends came to 20 bases. The CDR3 here is CATKGDLVDTQYF. The CDR3 DNA is TGTGCCACAAAGGGCGACTTGGTAGACACCCAGTACTTC.

On this clonotype itself: Since a much larger clone is just one base distant, this may be a read error. This chain joins TRBV30 and TRBJ2-7; no clear D. Trimming removed 0 bases at V and 7 bases at J, with 13 bases between. Per the germline V gene, CDR1 is GTSNPN and CDR2 is SVGIG (reference sequence). The CDR3 runs to 13 residues. In nucleotides, the CDR3 is TGTGCCTGGAGTGTTTCGGGTAACGCTGAGCAGTACTTC. As protein: CAWSVSGNAEQYF.

In regard to this clonotype: As the CDR3 is not closed by the conserved phenylalanine or tryptophan, this likely results from a read error. The DNA is left out, because the CDR3 cannot be placed on it with certainty; the CDR3 is given as TCRdb lists it. The CDR3 region is CASSLTAR. The chain uses TRBV7-3 and TRBJ2-2. Both ends counted, the CDR3 spans 8 residues. Germline V lookup: CDR1 SGHTA, CDR2 FQGTGA.

This clonotype has just a few counts. The rearrangement joins TRBV28 to TRBJ2-4, with 7 positions matching TRBD2. The CDR3 totals 12 residues. Germline CDR1 reads MDHEN; CDR2 reads SYDVKM. V lost 7 bases to trimming and J lost 8 bases; unmatched junction nucleotides: 5. The CDR3: CASTNRGDIQYF. CDR3 sequence (DNA): TGTGCCAGCACCAACCGGGGGGACATTCAGTACTTC.

This clonotype was picked up many times. The chain employs TRBV20-1 and TRBJ1-2; no definite D call. The CDR3 consists of 12 residues. Trimming left V 5 bases short and J 4 bases short, with 11 bases between. Germline CDR1 reads DFQATT; CDR2 reads SNEGSKA (reference sequence). The CDR3 nucleotides read TGCAGTGCTGTGGAGAAGCCCTATGGCTACACCTTC. Translation: CSAVEKPYGYTF.

The CDR3 loop reads CASCELAATSTDTQYF. CDR3 coding DNA: TGTGCCAGCTGTGAACTAGCGGCAACTAGCACAGATACGCAGTATTTT. The chain combines TRBV6-2 or TRBV6-3 with TRBJ2-3; 8 nucleotides align to TRBD2. This CDR3 has 16 residues. In germline, CDR1 is MNHEY, CDR2 SVGEGT. V lost 8 bases, J lost 0 bases, and 10 bases stayed unmatched.

As concerns this clonotype: This clone may be a read error of a much larger clone one base away. The gene calls are TRBV27 and TRBJ1-2; D may be TRBD1 (6 bases). Trimming removed 1 base at V and 9 bases at J, with 12 bases between. Germline CDR1 and CDR2: MNHEY and SMNVEV (reference sequence). The length of the CDR3 is 13 residues. The CDR3 is CASSLLGARSYTF. CDR3 coding DNA: TGTGCCAGCAGTTTATTGGGGGCGCGTAGCTACACCTTC.

V and J are TRBV19 and TRBJ2-3, with D hard to call. Germline V gene data show CDR1 as LNHDA and CDR2 as SQIVND (reference sequence). The V end was cut by 4 bases, the J end by 11 bases, with 10 bases between. The CDR3 is 11 residues long. CDR3 protein: CASSNRYEQYF. Written as DNA, the CDR3 is TGTGCCAGTAGTAATCGGTATGAGCAGTATTTT. The full variable domain, completed using reference TRBV19 and TRBJ2-3, is DGGITQSPKYLFRKEGQNVTLSCEQNLNHDAMYWYRQDPGQGLRLIYYSQIVNDFQKGDIAEGYSVSREKKESFPLTVTSAQKNPTAFYLCASSNRYEQYFGPGTRLTVL.

This clonotype was seen just once. CDR3 residues: CASIGQGIRQTNYGYTF. As DNA, the CDR3 is TGTGCCAGCATCGGGCAAGGGATACGTCAAACTAACTATGGCTACACCTTC. V gene TRBV2 combines with J gene TRBJ1-2; D is uncertain. The V end was cut by 7 bases, the J end by 0 bases, with 21 bases between. The CDR3 has 17 residues. The germline V gene has CDR1 SNHLY and CDR2 FYNNEI.

A note on this clonotype: This may stem from a read error, because a much larger clone lies one nucleotide away. The J gene is TRBJ1-2, the V gene TRBV6-1, with D possibly TRBD1 on 6 matching bases. V was cut by 5 bases and J by 0 bases, with 13 bases left in between. This CDR3 region has 15 residues. Germline lookup yields CDR1 MNHNS and CDR2 SASEGT. As DNA, the CDR3 is TGTGCCAGCAGTCTTACAGGGCCCTCTAACTATGGCTACACCTTC. This translates into CASSLTGPSNYGYTF.

The chain has TRBV30 and TRBJ2-5; D remains unclear. The CDR3 is made up of 14 amino acids. Germline CDR1 GTSNPN, CDR2 SVGIG (reference sequence). V gave up 0 bases and J gave up 1 base, with 9 bases separating them. The CDR3, as DNA: TGTGCCTGGAGTGTACTTGGGCTCCAAGAGACCCAGTACTTC. Amino acids: CAWSVLGLQETQYF.

This chain connects TRBV20-1 to TRBJ2-5; 11 bases align to TRBD2. Per germline, CDR1 DFQATT and CDR2 SNEGSKA (reference sequence). V dropped 5 bases and J dropped 6; count of bases not matched to a gene: 11. The CDR3 extends over 15 amino acids. In DNA, the CDR3 is TGCAGTGCTGAGAGGGCTAGCGGGAGGCCCAAGACCCAGTACTTC. This sequence encodes CSAERASGRPKTQYF.

Notes on this clonotype: One base away lies a much larger clone, so this may be a sequencing read error. The V and J genes are TRBV6-5 and TRBJ1-3; no firm D call. Trimming cost V 5 bases and J 1 base, with 9 bases left between them. Germline V gives CDR1 MNHEY, CDR2 SVGAGI. The CDR3 runs 14 residues. CDR3 amino acids: CASSHEKSGNTIYF. The CDR3 region has the DNA TGTGCCAGCAGTCACGAGAAGTCTGGAAACACCATATATTTT.

This clonotype was detected many times. The chain employs TRBV7-8 and TRBJ1-6, with TRBD1 matching over 8 bases. V lost 1 base, J lost 6 bases, and 2 bases stayed unmatched. Germline CDR1 and CDR2: SGHVS and FQNEAQ. The CDR3 length is 15 residues. The CDR3 spells CASSLVDRGNSPLHF. The CDR3 bases are TGTGCCAGCAGCTTAGTCGACAGGGGTAATTCACCCCTCCACTTT.

This clonotype was found many times. Here the CDR3 reads CASSLGGGRDNEQFF. CDR3 DNA sequence: TGTGCCAGCAGCTTAGGTGGGGGGAGAGACAATGAGCAGTTCTTC. This chain links TRBV7-3 with TRBJ2-1; D is possibly TRBD2 (6 bases). The CDR3 is made up of 15 amino acids. Trimming pared 2 bases from V and 5 bases from J, leaving 13 bases between. Germline values: CDR1 SGHTA, CDR2 FQGTGA. Supplemented by reference TRBV7-3 and TRBJ2-1, the full variable domain reads GAGVSQTPSNKVTEKGKYVELRCDPISGHTALYWYRQSLGQGPEFLIYFQGTGAADDSGLPNDRFFAVRPEGSVSTLKIQRTERGDSAVYLCASSLGGGRDNEQFFGPGTRLTVL.

This clonotype showed up many times. This chain joins TRBV6-6 and TRBJ2-1; TRBD2 agrees at 11 bases. This CDR3 has 15 amino acids. CDR1 and CDR2 (germline): MNHNY, SVGAGI (reference sequence). V gave up 6 bases and J gave up 5 bases; unmatched junction bases: 6. The CDR3 sequence is CASRQGLAEDNEQFF. CDR3 nucleotides: TGTGCCAGCAGACAGGGACTAGCGGAGGACAATGAGCAGTTCTTC.

In its sample, this clonotype was seen many times. The chain uses TRBV2 and TRBJ1-2; weak D call: TRBD1 (5 bases). V was clipped by 7 bases and J by 1 base, with 16 bases between them. The germline CDR1 and CDR2 sequences are SNHLY and FYNNEI. The CDR3 has 15 residues. The CDR3 loop reads CASIGPGQINYGYTF. Written as DNA, the CDR3 is TGTGCCAGCATAGGGCCCGGACAAATTAACTATGGCTACACCTTC.

This clonotype was detected only a few times. V is TRBV18 and J is TRBJ2-7, with D perhaps being TRBD1 or TRBD2 (7 bases each). The CDR3 covers 16 residues. Germline values: CDR1 KGHSH, CDR2 LQKENI. The germline V and J ends were trimmed by 3 bases and 0 bases, with 15 bases remaining between them. The CDR3 region has the DNA TGTGCCAGCTCACCTGCCAGGGGGGGGGCCTCCTACGAGCAGTACTTC. Translation: CASSPARGGASYEQYF.

This clonotype has a count of ten or more. The chain joins TRBV7-3 to TRBJ2-3; TRBD2 might be the D (6 bases). Germline V lookup: CDR1 SGHTA, CDR2 FQGTGA. The germline V and J ends were trimmed by 3 bases and 8 bases, with 9 bases remaining between them. This CDR3 is built from 12 residues. The CDR3 nucleotides are TGTGCCAGCAGCTTTCCGGGGGTTACGCAGTATTTT. This sequence encodes CASSFPGVTQYF.

This clonotype was counted a single time. In DNA, the CDR3 is TGTGCCAGCAGCTTAGACGGAGTTTCCTCTGGGGCCAACGTCCTGACTTTC. The encoded protein is CASSLDGVSSGANVLTF. The J gene is TRBJ2-6, the V gene TRBV7-9; D gene uncertain. V was pared by 1 base and J by 0 bases, with 10 bases between. Germline loops: CDR1 SEHNR, CDR2 FQNEAQ (reference sequence). CDR3 size: 17 residues.